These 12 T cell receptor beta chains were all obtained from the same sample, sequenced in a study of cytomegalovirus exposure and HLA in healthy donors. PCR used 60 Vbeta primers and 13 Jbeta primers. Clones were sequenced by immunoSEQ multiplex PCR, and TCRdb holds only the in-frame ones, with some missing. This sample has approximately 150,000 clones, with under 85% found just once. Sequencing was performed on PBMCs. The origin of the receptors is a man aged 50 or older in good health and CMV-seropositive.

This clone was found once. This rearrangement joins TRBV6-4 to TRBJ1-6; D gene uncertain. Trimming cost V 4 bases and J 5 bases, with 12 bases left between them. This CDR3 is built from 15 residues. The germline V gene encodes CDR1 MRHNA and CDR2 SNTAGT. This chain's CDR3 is CASSGERPHNSPLHF. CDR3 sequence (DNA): TGTGCCAGCAGTGGAGAACGCCCACATAATTCACCCCTCCACTTT.

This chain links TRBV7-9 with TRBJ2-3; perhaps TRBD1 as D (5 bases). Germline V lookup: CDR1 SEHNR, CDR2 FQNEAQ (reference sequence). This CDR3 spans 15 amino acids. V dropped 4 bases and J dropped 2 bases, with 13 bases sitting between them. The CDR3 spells CASSSRWTTTDTQYF. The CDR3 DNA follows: TGTGCCAGCAGCTCGAGGTGGACAACCACAGATACGCAGTATTTT.

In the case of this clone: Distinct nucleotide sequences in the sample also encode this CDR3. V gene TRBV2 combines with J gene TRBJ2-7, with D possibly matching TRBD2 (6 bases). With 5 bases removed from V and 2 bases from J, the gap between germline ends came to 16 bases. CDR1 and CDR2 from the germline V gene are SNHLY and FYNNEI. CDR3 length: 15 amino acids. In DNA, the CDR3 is TGTGCCAGCAGTAATAGCGGACCTCATGCCTACGAGCAGTACTTC. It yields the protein CASSNSGPHAYEQYF. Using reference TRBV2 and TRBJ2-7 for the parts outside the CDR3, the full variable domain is EPEVTQTPSHQVTQMGQEVILRCVPISNHLYFYWYRQILGQKVEFLVSFYNNEISEKSEIFDDQFSVERPDGSNFTLKIRSTKLEDSAMYFCASSNSGPHAYEQYFGPGTRLTVT.

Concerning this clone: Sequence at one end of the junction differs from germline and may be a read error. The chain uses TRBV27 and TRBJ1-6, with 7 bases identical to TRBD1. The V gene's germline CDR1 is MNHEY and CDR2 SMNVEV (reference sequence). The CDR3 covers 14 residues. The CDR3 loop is CASSLGTDNSPLPF. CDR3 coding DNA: TGTGCCAGCAGTCTCGGGACAGATAATTCACCCCTCCCCTTT.

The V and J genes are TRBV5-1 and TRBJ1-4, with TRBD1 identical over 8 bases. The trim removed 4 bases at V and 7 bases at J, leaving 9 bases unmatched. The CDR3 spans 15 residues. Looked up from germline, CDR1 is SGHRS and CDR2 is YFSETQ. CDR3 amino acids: CASSTETGGSEKLFF. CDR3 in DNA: TGCGCCAGCAGCACCGAAACAGGGGGTTCTGAAAAACTGTTTTTT.

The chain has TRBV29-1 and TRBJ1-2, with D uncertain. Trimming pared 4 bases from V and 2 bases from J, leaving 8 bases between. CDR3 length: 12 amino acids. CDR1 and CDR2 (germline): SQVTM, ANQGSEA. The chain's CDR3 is CSVVELNYGYTF. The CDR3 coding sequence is TGCAGCGTTGTTGAGCTAAACTATGGCTACACCTTC.

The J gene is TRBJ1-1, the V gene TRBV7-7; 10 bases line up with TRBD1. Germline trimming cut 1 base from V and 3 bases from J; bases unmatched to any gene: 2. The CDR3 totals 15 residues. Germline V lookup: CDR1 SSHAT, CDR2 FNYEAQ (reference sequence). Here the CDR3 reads CASSLGQGAYTEAFF. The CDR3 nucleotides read TGTGCCAGCAGCTTAGGACAGGGGGCGTACACTGAAGCTTTCTTT.

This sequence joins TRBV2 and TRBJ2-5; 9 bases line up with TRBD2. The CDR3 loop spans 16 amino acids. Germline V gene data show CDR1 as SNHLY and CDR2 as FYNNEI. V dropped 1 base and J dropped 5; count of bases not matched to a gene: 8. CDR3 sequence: CASSEGGAGGGETQYF. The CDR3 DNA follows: TGTGCCAGCAGTGAAGGGGGTGCGGGAGGGGGGGAGACCCAGTACTTC.

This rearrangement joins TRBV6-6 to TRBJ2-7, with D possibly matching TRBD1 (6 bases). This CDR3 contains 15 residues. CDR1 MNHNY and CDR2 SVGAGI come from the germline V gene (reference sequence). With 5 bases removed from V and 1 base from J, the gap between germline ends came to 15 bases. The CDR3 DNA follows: TGTGCCAGCAGTCAACCGGGACAACATTCCTACGAGCAGTACTTC. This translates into CASSQPGQHSYEQYF.

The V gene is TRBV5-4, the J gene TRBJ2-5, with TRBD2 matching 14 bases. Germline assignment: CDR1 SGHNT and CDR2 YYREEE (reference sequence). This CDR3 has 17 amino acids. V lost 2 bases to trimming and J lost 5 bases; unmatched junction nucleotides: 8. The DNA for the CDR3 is TGTGCCAGCAGCTTTAAGACTAGCGGGGGGGCCTTTGAGACCCAGTACTTC. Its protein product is CASSFKTSGGAFETQYF.

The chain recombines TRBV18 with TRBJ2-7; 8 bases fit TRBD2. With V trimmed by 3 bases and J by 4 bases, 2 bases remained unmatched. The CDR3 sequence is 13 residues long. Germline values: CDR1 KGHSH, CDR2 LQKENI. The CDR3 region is CASSPGLAYEQYF. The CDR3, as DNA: TGTGCCAGCTCACCTGGACTAGCTTACGAGCAGTACTTC.

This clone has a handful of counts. CDR3 nucleotides: TGTGCCAGCAGTGGACTAGCGGGGTACAATGAGCAGTTCTTC. It translates to CASSGLAGYNEQFF. The chain uses TRBV2 and TRBJ2-1; 11 positions match TRBD2. Germline-derived CDR1 and CDR2 are SNHLY and FYNNEI. J was trimmed by 4 bases and V by 4 bases; bases with no gene match: 0. The CDR3 is made up of 14 amino acids.